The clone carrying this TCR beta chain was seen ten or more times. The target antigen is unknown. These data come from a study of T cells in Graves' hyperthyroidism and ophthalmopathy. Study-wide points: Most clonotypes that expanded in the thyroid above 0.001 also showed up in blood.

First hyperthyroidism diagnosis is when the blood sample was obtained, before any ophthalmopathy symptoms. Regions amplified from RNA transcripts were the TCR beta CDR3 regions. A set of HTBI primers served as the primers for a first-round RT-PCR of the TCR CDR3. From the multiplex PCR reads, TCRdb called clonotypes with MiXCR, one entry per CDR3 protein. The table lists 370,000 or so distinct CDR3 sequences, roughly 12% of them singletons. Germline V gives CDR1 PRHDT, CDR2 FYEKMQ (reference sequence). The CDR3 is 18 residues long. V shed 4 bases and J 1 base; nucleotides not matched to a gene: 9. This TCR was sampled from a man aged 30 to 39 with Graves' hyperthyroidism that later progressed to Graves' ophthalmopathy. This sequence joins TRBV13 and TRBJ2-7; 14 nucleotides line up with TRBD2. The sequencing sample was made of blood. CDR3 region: CASSSRTSGGLASYEQYF. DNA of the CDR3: TGTGCCAGCAGCTCACGGACTAGCGGGGGGCTGGCATCCTACGAGCAGTACTTC.